The T cell receptor beta chain under discussion was sequenced for a study of shared clonotypes between healthy human individuals. Overall study context: Donors, aged 18 to 49, were a couple of women and three men.

Profiling relied on immunoSEQ multiplex PCR, and the TCRdb table lists in-frame clones only, not all of them. The repertoire has approximately 2,000,000 clones, less than 95% of them found once; the top ten carry 0.3% to 0.4%. CD4+ cells yielded CD45RA+ naive and CD45RA-negative memory subsets. A single count supports this clone. Its antigen remains unknown. Study-wide results and caveats: Incompleteness in sorted-subset sequencing, despite large depth, was shown by rarefaction.

The clonotype was recovered from a man in his late teens or twenties in good health. Some clones in this sample may be carry-over from other donors' samples. Material: naive CD4+ T cells from PBMCs. The subset here: CD45RA+ positively selected.

The CDR3 here is CASSLGSSQVNSPLHF. The DNA for the CDR3 is TGTGCCAGCAGCTTAGGGAGCTCACAGGTTAATTCACCCCTCCACTTT. The chain recombines TRBV7-2 with TRBJ1-6; a possible D gene is TRBD1 (5 bases). V lost 1 base and J 6 bases, leaving 13 bases between the germline ends. CDR3 size: 16 residues. Germline CDR1 is SGHTA and CDR2 is FQGNSA. Variable domain in full (rest from reference TRBV7-2 and TRBJ1-6): GAGVSQSPSNKVTEKGKDVELRCDPISGHTALYWYRQSLGQGLEFLIYFQGNSAPDKSGLPSDRFSAERTGGSVSTLTIQRTQQEDSAVYLCASSLGSSQVNSPLHFGNGTRLTVT.